This T cell receptor beta chain was identified in a study of shared clonotypes between healthy human individuals. In the naive CD8 group, cells lacked CD45RO and were positively selected for CCR7, so terminally differentiated effector memory CD45RA+ cells were left out. Donors had no recently reported acute infections or vaccinations and were HIV-negative. Only in-frame clones appear in the TCRdb table, and some are missing; sequencing was by immunoSEQ multiplex PCR. The sample includes about 1,900,000 clones, over 85% of them seen just once. As concerns this clone: What it binds is unknown.

The CDR3 spans 15 residues. With V trimmed by 1 base and J by 6 bases, 9 bases remained unmatched. Germline V gene sequence: CDR1 GTSNPN, CDR2 SVGIG (reference sequence). Regarding the study as a whole: Limited genetic and exposure-history diversity came from having few donors. When compared with the clonotypes that were shared by all four sorted-subset donors, the non-shared clonotypes turned out to have lower generation probabilities.

The sample consisted of naive CD8+ T cells sorted from blood. The source is a young man in good health. The chain couples TRBV30 to TRBJ2-7, with TRBD2 matching 10 bases. CDR3 protein: CAWSETSGNLGEQYF. The CDR3 DNA reads as TGTGCCTGGAGTGAAACTAGCGGGAATTTGGGCGAGCAGTACTTC.